The T cell receptor beta chain described here comes from a study of T-cell reconstitution after alpha-beta-depleted transplantation in children. A TCRbeta library incorporating unique molecular identifiers was prepared. TCRdb reprocessed the PCR reads with MiXCR, giving one entry per CDR3 protein. This table has some 640,000 distinct CDR3 sequences, 15% to 20% appearing once. Trimming left V 6 bases short and J 2 bases short, with 13 bases between. This CDR3 has 13 amino acids. Germline CDR1 is DFQATT and CDR2 is SNEGSKA (reference sequence). This sample comprised PBMCs from the stem cell graft donor, obtained from the stem cell graft. The chain is built from TRBV20-1 and TRBJ1-2, with a weak D call TRBD1 (5 bases). The clonotype was recovered from a human donor who donated a stem cell graft to a child with acute myeloid leukemia. CDR3 residues: CSATPRVNYGYTF. For the CDR3, the DNA is TGCAGTGCCACACCCAGGGTGAACTATGGCTACACCTTC.